This TCR beta chain was recorded in a study of blood T cell repertoires in COVID-19. Background on the study: PBMCs, B-cell-depleted T cells, or T cells were the source of the cDNA or gDNA that made up the material.

Clones were read by immunoSEQ multiplex PCR, and TCRdb kept only the in-frame ones, dropping some. The table includes over 150,000 clones, around four fifths detected once. The V end lost 2 bases, the J end lost 5 bases, and 17 bases lay between the germline ends. CDR1 and CDR2 from the germline V gene are SGHDT and YYEEEE. This CDR3 spans 15 amino acids. Input material: peripheral blood. The chain couples TRBV5-6 to TRBJ2-7; weak D call: TRBD2 (6 bases). The TCR comes from a woman of 80 years or more with acute or convalescent COVID-19. The CDR3 loop is CASSFFRGEEDEQYF. DNA of the CDR3: TGTGCCAGCAGCTTTTTCCGCGGGGAAGAGGACGAGCAGTACTTC.